This TCR beta chain was captured by sequencing in a study of OX40 agonist ivuxolimab in advanced cancers. TCRdb keeps only in-frame clones here, not all; method: immunoSEQ multiplex PCR. The sample records around 60,000 clones, roughly 80% being singletons. The receptor was isolated from an adult with an advanced solid tumor such as melanoma, head and neck, liver or kidney cancer. The sample was CD4+ or CD8+ T cells sorted from blood, taken in a trial of the OX40 agonist ivuxolimab.

The CDR3 coding sequence is TGCGCCAGCGGCCCCCGAGCAGATACGCAGTATTTT. Protein sequence: CASGPRADTQYF. This sequence joins TRBV10-1 and TRBJ2-3; D gene uncertain. V lost 8 bases and J lost 4, with 10 bases in between. The CDR3 runs 12 residues. CDR1 and CDR2 (germline): WNHNN, SYGVQD (reference sequence).